This passage covers 3 T cell receptor beta chains from one sample sequenced in a study of blood T cell repertoires in COVID-19 (dated by TCRdb to 2020 to 2022). Library creation used the immunoSEQ multiplex PCR assay. TCRdb re-hosts the immuneACCESS table, in-frame sequences only. Its copies lack some clones; in the studies checked, an unresolved V gene accounts for under half of them, and the cause for the rest is not known. This sample gives under 450,000 clones in total; more than 75% of them show up just once. 0.85% to 1.2% of the sample belongs to the ten largest clones. Specimen: peripheral blood. The receptors come from a human donor with acute or convalescent COVID-19. The donor label of this sample is uncertain.

The chain combines TRBV6-5 with TRBJ2-1; 13 bases fit TRBD2. Germline values: CDR1 MNHEY, CDR2 SVGAGI. The J segment lost 9 bases and the V segment lost 6 bases, leaving 8 bases of the junction unmatched. This CDR3 region has 15 residues. This CDR3 reads CASRGTSGNQGEQFF. Written as DNA, the CDR3 is TGTGCCAGCAGGGGGACTAGCGGGAACCAGGGTGAGCAGTTCTTC.

This clone occurred once. The V and J genes are TRBV7-9 and TRBJ2-7; D perhaps matches TRBD1 (6 bases). Germline V gene lookup returns CDR1 SEHNR and CDR2 FQNEAQ (reference sequence). This CDR3 is 13 amino acids long. V was pared by 6 bases and J by 6 bases, with 15 bases between. CDR3 sequence (DNA): TGTGCCAGCAGTCGGACAGAAATTAGCGAGCAGTACTTC. The encoded protein is CASSRTEISEQYF. Together with reference TRBV7-9 and TRBJ2-7, the CDR3 gives the full variable domain: DTGVSQNPRHKITKRGQNVTFRCDPISEHNRLYWYRQTLGQGPEFLTYFQNEAQLEKSRLLSDRFSAERPKGSFSTLEIQRTEQGDSAMYLCASSRTEISEQYFGPGTRLTVT.

This clone is medium-sized. The CDR3 sequence is CASNPDRFSEQYF. Here the CDR3 DNA reads TGTGCCAGCAACCCGGACAGGTTCTCCGAGCAGTACTTC. The chain joins TRBV12-3 or TRBV12-4 to TRBJ2-7, with 7 bases lining up with TRBD1. The length of the CDR3 is 13 residues. Trimming took 7 bases from V and 6 from J; bases not matched to a gene: 9.